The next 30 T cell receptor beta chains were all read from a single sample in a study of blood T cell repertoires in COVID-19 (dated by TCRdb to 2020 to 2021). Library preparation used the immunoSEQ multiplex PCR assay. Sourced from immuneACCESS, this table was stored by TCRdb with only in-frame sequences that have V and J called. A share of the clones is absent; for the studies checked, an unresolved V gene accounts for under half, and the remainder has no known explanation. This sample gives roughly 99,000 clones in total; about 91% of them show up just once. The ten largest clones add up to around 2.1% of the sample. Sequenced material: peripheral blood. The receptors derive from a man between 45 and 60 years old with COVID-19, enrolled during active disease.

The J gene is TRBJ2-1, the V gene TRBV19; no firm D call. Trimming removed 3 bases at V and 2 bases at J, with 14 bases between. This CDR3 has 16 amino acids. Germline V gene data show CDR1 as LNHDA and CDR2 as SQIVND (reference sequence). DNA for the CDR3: TGTGCCAGTAGTATTGCGGTCTTCGGCCCCTACAATGAGCAGTTCTTC. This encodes CASSIAVFGPYNEQFF.

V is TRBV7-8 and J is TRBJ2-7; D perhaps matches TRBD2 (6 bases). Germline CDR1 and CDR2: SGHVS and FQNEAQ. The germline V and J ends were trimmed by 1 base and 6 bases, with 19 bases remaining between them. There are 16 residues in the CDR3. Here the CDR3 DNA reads TGTGCCAGCAGCTTAGACGGCGGGGTTTGGGGTAGCGAGCAGTACTTC. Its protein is CASSLDGGVWGSEQYF.

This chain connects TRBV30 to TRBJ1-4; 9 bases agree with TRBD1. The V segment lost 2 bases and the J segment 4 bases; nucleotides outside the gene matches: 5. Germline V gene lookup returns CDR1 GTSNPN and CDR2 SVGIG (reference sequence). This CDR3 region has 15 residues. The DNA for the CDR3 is TGTGCCTGGAGTTGGACGACAGGGGGTAATGAAAAACTGTTTTTT. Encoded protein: CAWSWTTGGNEKLFF.

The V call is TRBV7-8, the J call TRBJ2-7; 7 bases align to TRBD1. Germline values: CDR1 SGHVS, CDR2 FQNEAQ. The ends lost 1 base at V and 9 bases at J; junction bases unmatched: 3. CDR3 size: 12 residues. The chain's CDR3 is CASSLVGTVQYF. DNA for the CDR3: TGTGCCAGCAGCTTAGTGGGGACAGTGCAGTACTTC.

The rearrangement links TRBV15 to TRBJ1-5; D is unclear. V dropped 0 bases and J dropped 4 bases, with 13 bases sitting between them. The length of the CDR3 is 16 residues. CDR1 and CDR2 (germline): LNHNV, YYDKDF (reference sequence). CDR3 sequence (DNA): TGTGCCACCAGCAGAGAAGTGGGAGGGCTGAATCAGCCCCAGCATTTT. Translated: CATSREVGGLNQPQHF.

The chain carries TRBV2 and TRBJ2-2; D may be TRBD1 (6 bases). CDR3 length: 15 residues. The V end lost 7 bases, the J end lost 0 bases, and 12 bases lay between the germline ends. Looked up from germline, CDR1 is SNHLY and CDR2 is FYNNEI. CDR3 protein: CASTEQGTNTGELFF. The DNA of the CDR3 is TGTGCCAGCACCGAACAGGGAACGAACACCGGGGAGCTGTTTTTT.

The CDR3 sequence is CASRRGQGYYGYTF. The CDR3 nucleotides read TGCGCCAGCAGACGGGGACAGGGCTACTATGGCTACACCTTC. V gene TRBV4-3 combines with J gene TRBJ1-2; the match to TRBD1 covers 9 bases. This CDR3 comprises 14 residues. In germline, CDR1 is LGHNA, CDR2 YSLEER. The ends lost 6 bases at V and 3 bases at J; junction bases unmatched: 5.

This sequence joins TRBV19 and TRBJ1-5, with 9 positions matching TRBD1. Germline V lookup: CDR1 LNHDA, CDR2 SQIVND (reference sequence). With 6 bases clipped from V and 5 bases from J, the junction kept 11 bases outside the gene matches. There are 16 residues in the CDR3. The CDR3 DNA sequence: TGTGCCAGTAGGGGAGATCCGGGACAGGGATATCAGCCCCAGCATTTT. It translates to CASRGDPGQGYQPQHF.

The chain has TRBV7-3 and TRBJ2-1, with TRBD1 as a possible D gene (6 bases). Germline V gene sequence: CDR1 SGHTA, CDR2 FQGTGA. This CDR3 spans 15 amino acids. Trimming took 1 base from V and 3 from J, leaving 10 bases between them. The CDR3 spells CASSLIPDSYNEQFF. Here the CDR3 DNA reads TGTGCCAGCAGCTTAATTCCGGACAGCTACAATGAGCAGTTCTTC.

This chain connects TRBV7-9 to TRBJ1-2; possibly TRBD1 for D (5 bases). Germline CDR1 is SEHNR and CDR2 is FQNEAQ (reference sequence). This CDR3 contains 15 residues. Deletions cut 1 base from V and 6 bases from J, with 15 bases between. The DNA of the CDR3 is TGTGCCAGCAGCTTAGGACAGCAACCCAGGCATGGCTACACCTTC. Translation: CASSLGQQPRHGYTF.

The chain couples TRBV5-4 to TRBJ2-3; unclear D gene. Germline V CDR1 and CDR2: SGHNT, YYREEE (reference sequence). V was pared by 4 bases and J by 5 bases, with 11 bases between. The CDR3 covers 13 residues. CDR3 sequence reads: CASSATPGDTQYF. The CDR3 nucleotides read TGTGCCAGCAGCGCTACTCCGGGAGATACGCAGTATTTT.

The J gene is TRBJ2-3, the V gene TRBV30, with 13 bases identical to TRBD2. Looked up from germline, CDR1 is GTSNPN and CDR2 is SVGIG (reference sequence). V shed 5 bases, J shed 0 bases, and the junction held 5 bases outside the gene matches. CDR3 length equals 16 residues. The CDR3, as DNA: TGTGCCTGGGCGGGACTAGCGGGGCCTAGCACAGATACGCAGTATTTT. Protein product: CAWAGLAGPSTDTQYF.

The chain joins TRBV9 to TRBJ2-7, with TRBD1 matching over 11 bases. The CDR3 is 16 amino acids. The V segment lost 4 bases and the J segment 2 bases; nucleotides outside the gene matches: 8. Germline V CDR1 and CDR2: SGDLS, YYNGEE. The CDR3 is CASSYARTGGPYEQYF. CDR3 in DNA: TGTGCCAGCAGCTACGCCAGGACAGGGGGCCCCTACGAGCAGTACTTC. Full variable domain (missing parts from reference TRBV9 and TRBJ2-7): DSGVTQTPKHLITATGQRVTLRCSPRSGDLSVYWYQQSLDQGLQFLIQYYNGEERAKGNILERFSAQQFPDLHSELNLSSLELGDSALYFCASSYARTGGPYEQYFGPGTRLTVT.

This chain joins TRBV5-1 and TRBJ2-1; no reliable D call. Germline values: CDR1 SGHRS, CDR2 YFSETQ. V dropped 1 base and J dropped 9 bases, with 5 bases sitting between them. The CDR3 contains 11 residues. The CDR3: CASSLLGEQFF. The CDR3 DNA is TGCGCCAGCAGCTTGCTAGGTGAGCAGTTCTTC.

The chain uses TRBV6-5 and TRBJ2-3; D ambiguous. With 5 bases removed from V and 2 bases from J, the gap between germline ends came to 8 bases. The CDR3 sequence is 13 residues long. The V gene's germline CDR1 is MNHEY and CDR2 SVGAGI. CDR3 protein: CASSHRDTDTQYF. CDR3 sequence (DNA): TGTGCCAGCAGTCACAGAGACACAGATACGCAGTATTTT.

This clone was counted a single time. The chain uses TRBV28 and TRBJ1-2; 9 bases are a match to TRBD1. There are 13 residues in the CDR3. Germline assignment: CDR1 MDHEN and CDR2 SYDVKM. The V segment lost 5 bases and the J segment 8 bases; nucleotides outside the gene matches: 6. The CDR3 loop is CASSEQGARGYTF. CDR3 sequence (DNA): TGTGCCAGCAGTGAACAGGGGGCAAGGGGCTACACCTTC.

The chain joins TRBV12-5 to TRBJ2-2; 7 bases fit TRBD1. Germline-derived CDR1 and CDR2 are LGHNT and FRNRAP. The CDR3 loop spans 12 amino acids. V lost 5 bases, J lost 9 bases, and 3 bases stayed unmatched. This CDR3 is CASGLTGRELFF. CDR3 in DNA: TGTGCTAGTGGTCTGACAGGGAGGGAGCTGTTTTTT.

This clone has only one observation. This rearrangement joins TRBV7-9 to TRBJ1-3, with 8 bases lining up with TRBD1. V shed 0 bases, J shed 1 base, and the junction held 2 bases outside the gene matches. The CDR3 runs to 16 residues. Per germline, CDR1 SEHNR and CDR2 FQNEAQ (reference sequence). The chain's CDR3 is CASSLAQGASGNTIYF. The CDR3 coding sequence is TGTGCCAGCAGCTTAGCGCAGGGGGCGTCTGGAAACACCATATATTTT.

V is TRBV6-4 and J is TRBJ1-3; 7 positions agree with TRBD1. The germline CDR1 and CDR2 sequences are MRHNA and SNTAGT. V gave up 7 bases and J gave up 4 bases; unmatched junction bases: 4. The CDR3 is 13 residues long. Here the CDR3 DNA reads TGTGCCAGCATGACAGGGAACGGAAACACCATATATTTT. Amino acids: CASMTGNGNTIYF.

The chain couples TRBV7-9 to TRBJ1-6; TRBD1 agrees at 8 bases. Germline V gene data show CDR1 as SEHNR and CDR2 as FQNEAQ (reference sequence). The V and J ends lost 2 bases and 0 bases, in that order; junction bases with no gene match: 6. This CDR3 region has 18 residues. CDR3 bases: TGTGCCAGCAGCTTATCCCGGGACAGGAGCTCCTATAATTCACCCCTCCACTTT. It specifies CASSLSRDRSSYNSPLHF.

This CDR3 reads CAWSTGRGNTIYF. The DNA for the CDR3 is TGTGCCTGGAGTACGGGGAGAGGAAACACCATATATTTT. The V and J genes are TRBV30 and TRBJ1-3; no definite D call. Germline CDR1 is GTSNPN and CDR2 is SVGIG (reference sequence). Trimming stripped 2 bases from V and 4 bases from J, with 9 bases between. This CDR3 spans 13 amino acids.

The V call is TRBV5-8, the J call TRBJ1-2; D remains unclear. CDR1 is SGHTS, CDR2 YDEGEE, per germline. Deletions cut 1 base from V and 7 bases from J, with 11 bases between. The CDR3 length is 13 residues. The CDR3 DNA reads TGTGCCAGCAGCTTGCCCCGGGAGATTGGCTACACCTTC. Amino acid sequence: CASSLPREIGYTF.

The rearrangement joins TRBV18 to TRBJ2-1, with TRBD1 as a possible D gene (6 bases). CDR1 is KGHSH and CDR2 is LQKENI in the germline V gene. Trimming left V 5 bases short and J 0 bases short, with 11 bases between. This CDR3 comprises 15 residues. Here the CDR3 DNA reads TGTGCCAGCTCAGTAGGACAGAGCTCCTACAATGAGCAGTTCTTC. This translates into CASSVGQSSYNEQFF.

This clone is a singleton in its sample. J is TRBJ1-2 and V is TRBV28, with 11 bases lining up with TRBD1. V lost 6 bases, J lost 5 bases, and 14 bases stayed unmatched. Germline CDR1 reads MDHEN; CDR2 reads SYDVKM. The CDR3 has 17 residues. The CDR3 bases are TGTGCCAGCAGCATGATTATCGGGACAGGGGGAAGTTATGGCTACACCTTC. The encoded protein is CASSMIIGTGGSYGYTF.

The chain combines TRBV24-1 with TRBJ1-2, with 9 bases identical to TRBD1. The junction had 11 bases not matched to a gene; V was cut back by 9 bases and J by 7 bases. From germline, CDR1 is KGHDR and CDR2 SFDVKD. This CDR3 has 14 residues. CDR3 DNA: TGTGCCACCGGGACAGGGACAACCTCTGGTGGCTACACCTTC. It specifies CATGTGTTSGGYTF.

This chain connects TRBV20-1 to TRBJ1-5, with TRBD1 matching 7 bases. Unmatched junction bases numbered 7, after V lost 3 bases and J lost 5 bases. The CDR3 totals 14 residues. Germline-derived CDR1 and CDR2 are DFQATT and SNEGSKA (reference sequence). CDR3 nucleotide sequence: TGCAGTGCTAGTGGGGCAGGGGGTTATCAGCCCCAGCATTTT. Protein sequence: CSASGAGGYQPQHF.

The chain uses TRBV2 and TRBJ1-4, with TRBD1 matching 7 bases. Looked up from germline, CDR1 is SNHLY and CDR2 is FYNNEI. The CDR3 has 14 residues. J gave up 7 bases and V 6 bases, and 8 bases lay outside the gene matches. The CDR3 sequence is CASSAGQRGEKLFF. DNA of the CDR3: TGTGCCAGCAGCGCGGGACAGAGGGGTGAAAAACTGTTTTTT.

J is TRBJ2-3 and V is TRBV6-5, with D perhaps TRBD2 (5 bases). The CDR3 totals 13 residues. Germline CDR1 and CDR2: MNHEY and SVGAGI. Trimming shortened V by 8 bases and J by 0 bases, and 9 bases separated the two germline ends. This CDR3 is CASGSPSTDTQYF. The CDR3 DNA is TGTGCCAGCGGGAGCCCTAGCACAGATACGCAGTATTTT.

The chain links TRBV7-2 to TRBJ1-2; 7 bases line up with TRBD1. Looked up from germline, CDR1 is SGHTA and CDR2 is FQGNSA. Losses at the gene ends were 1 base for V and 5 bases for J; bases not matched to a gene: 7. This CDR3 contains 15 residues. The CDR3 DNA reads TGTGCCAGCAGCTTAGAAAGGGGGCCGGGGTATGGCTACACCTTC. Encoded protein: CASSLERGPGYGYTF. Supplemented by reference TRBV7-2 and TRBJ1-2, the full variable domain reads GAGVSQSPSNKVTEKGKDVELRCDPISGHTALYWYRQSLGQGLEFLIYFQGNSAPDKSGLPSDRFSAERTGGSVSTLTIQRTQQEDSAVYLCASSLERGPGYGYTFGSGTRLTVV.

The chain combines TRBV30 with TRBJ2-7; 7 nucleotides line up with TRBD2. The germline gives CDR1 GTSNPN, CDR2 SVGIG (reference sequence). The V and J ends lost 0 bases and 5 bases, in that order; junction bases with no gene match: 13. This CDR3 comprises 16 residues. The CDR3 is CAWSVLRGSGLNEQYF. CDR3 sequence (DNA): TGTGCCTGGAGTGTTCTCCGAGGTAGCGGGCTGAACGAGCAGTACTTC.